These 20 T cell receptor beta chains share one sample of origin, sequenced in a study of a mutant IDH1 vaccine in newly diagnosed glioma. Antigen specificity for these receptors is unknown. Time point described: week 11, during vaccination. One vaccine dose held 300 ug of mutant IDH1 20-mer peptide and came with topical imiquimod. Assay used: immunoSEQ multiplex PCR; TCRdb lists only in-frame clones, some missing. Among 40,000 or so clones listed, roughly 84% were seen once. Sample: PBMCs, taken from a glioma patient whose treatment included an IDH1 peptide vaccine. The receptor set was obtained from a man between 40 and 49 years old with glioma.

Here the CDR3 reads CASSANREPYEQYF. The DNA for the CDR3 is TGTGCCAGCAGCGCAAACAGGGAACCCTACGAGCAGTACTTC. The chain carries TRBV7-9 and TRBJ2-7; the D gene is possibly TRBD1 (6 bases). Germline CDR1 is SEHNR and CDR2 is FQNEAQ (reference sequence). There are 14 residues in the CDR3. V shed 5 bases and J shed 2 bases, with 13 bases lying between them.

The CDR3 coding sequence is TGTGCCAGCAGCCCGCGGGTTGCACACTACGAGCAGTACTTC. Its translation is CASSPRVAHYEQYF. The genes are TRBV5-6 and TRBJ2-7, with D possibly TRBD2 on 5 matching bases. The CDR3 runs 14 residues. Germline V gene sequence: CDR1 SGHDT, CDR2 YYEEEE. V gave up 4 bases and J gave up 3 bases, with 14 bases separating them.

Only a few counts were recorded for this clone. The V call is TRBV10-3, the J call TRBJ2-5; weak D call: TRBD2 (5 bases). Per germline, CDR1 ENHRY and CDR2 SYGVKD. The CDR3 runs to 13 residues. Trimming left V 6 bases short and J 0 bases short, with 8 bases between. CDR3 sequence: CAIRDWNQETQYF. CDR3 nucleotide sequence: TGTGCCATCAGGGACTGGAACCAAGAGACCCAGTACTTC.

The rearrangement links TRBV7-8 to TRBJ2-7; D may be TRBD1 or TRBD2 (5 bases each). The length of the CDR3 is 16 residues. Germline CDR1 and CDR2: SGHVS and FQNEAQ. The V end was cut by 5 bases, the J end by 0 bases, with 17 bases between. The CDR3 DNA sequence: TGTGCCAGCAGCCCTCAACCGGGGCCGAGCTCCTACGAGCAGTACTTC. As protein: CASSPQPGPSSYEQYF. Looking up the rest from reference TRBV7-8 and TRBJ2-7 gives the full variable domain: GAGVSQSPRYKVAKRGQDVALRCDPISGHVSLFWYQQALGQGPEFLTYFQNEAQLDKSGLPSDRFFAERPEGSVSTLKIQRTQQEDSAVYLCASSPQPGPSSYEQYFGPGTRLTVT.

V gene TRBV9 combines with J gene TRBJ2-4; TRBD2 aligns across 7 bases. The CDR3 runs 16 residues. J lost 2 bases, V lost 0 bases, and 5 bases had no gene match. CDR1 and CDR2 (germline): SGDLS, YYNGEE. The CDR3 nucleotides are TGTGCCAGCAGCGTAGGGGCTAGCGGTTCCAAAAACATTCAGTACTTC. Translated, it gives CASSVGASGSKNIQYF.

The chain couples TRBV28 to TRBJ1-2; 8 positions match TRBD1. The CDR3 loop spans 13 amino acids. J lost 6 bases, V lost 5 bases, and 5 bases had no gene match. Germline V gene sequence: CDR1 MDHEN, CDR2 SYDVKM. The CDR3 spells CASSRDRQHGYTF. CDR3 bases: TGTGCCAGCAGTAGGGACAGGCAACATGGCTACACCTTC.

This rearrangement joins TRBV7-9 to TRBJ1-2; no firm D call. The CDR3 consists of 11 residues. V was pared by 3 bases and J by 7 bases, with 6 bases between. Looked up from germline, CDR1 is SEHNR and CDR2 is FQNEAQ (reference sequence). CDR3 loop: CASSLVVGYTF. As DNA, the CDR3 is TGTGCCAGCAGCTTGGTTGTTGGCTACACCTTC. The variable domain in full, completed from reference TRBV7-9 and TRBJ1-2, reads DTGVSQNPRHKITKRGQNVTFRCDPISEHNRLYWYRQTLGQGPEFLTYFQNEAQLEKSRLLSDRFSAERPKGSFSTLEIQRTEQGDSAMYLCASSLVVGYTFGSGTRLTVV.

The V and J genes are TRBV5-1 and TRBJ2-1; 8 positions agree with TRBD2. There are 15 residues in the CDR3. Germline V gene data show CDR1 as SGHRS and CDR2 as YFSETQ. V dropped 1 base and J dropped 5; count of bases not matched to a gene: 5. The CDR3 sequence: CASSLSLAGHNEQFF. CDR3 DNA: TGCGCCAGCAGCTTGTCCCTAGCGGGCCACAATGAGCAGTTCTTC.

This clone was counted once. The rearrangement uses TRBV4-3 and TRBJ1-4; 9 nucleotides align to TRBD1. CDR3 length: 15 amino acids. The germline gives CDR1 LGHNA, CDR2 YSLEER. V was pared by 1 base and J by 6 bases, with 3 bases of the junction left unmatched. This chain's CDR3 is CASSQGGQGYEKLFF. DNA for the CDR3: TGCGCCAGCAGCCAAGGGGGACAGGGTTATGAAAAACTGTTTTTT.

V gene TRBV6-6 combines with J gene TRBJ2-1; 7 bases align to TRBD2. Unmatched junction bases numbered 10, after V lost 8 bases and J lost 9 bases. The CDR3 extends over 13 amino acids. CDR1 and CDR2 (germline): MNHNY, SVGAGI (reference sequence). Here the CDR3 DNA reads TGTGCCAGCTCGGGGGAGGGCCGTATTGAGCAGTTCTTC. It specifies CASSGEGRIEQFF.

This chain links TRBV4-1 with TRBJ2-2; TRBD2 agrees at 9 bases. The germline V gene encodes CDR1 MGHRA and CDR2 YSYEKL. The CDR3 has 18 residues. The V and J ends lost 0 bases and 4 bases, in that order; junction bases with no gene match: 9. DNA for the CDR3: TGCGCCAGCAGCCAAGAAAGAGGGACTAGCTCCTTCACCGGGGAGCTGTTTTTT. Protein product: CASSQERGTSSFTGELFF.

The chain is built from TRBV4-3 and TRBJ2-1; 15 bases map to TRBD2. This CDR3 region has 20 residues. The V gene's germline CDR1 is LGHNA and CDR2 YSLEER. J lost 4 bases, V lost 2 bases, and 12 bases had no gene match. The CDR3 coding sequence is TGCGCCAGCAGCCAACGCGCCAGGGCGGGGACTAGCGGGAGGTACAATGAGCAGTTCTTC. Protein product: CASSQRARAGTSGRYNEQFF.

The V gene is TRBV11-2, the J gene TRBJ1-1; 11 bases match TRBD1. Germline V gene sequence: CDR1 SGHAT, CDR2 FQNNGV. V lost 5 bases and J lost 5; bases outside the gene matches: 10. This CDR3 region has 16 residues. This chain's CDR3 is CASSPAGTGGGTEAFF. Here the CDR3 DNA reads TGTGCCAGCAGCCCGGCCGGGACAGGGGGAGGAACTGAAGCTTTCTTT.

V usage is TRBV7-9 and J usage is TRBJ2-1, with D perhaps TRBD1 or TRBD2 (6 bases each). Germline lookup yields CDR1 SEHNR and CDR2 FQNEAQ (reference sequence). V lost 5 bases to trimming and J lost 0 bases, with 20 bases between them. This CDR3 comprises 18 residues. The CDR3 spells CASSPLGGTINSYNEQFF. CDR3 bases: TGTGCCAGCAGCCCCCTCGGCGGGACAATTAACTCCTACAATGAGCAGTTCTTC.

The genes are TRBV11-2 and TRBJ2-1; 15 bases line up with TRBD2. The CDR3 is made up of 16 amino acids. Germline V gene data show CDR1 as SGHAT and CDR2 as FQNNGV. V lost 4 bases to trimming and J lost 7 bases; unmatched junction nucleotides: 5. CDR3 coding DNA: TGTGCCAGCAGCTCCTGGACTAGCGGGAGGGCGAATGAGCAGTTCTTC. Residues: CASSSWTSGRANEQFF.

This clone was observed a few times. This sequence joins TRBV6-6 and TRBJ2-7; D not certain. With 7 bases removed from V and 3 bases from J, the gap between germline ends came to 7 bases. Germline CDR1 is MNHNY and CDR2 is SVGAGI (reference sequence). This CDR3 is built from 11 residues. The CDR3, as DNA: TGTGCCAGCATCGAGAACTACGAGCAGTACTTC. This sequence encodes CASIENYEQYF.

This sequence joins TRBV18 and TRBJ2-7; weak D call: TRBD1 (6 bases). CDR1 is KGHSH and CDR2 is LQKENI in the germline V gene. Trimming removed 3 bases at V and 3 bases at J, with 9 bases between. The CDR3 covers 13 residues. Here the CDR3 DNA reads TGTGCCAGCTCACCGGGACACCTCTACGAGCAGTACTTC. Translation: CASSPGHLYEQYF.

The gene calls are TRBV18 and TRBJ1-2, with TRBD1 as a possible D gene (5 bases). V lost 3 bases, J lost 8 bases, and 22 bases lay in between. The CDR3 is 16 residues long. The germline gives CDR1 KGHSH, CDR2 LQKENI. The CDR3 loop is CASSPGSGTNIGGYTF. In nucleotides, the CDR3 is TGTGCCAGCTCACCCGGTTCTGGGACCAACATCGGGGGCTACACCTTC.

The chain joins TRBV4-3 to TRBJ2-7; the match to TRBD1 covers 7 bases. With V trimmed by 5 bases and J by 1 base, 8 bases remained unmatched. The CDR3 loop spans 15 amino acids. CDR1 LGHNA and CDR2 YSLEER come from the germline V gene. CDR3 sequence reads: CASSKHRDSSYEQYF. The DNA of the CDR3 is TGCGCCAGCAGCAAACACCGGGACAGTTCCTACGAGCAGTACTTC.

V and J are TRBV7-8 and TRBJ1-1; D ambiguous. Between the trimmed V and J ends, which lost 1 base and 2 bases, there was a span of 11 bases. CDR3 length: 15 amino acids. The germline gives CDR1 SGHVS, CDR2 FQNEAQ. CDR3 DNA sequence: TGTGCCAGCAGCTTAGGTTACGGACCCAACACTGAAGCTTTCTTT. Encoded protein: CASSLGYGPNTEAFF. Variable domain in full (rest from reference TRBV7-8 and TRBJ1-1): GAGVSQSPRYKVAKRGQDVALRCDPISGHVSLFWYQQALGQGPEFLTYFQNEAQLDKSGLPSDRFFAERPEGSVSTLKIQRTQQEDSAVYLCASSLGYGPNTEAFFGQGTRLTVV.